This T cell receptor (beta chain) was sequenced for a study of cytomegalovirus exposure and HLA in healthy donors. Study overall: Earlier results showed 117 million unique TCR beta sequences derived from approximately 170 million T cells. Of roughly 400 genotyped donors, more than 65% grouped in the Caucasian-associated ancestry cluster.

V lost 5 bases and J lost 4; bases outside the gene matches: 10. The length of the CDR3 is 15 residues. Germline loops: CDR1 SGHTA, CDR2 FQGNSA. Primers: 60 Vbeta forward and 13 Jbeta reverse. Generated by immunoSEQ multiplex PCR, the TCRdb table keeps only in-frame clones and is missing some. The sample includes some 130,000 clones, around 76% of them seen just once. The sequencing sample was made of PBMCs. The V and J genes are TRBV7-2 and TRBJ1-2; 7 nucleotides agree with TRBD1. This sequence was found in a male donor in good health and CMV-seronegative. CDR3 sequence reads: CASSPDGQASYGYTF. The CDR3 DNA is TGTGCCAGCAGCCCCGACGGACAGGCGAGCTATGGCTACACCTTC.